This T cell receptor beta chain was obtained from a study of cytomegalovirus exposure and HLA in healthy donors. Turning to the study itself: Just over 80% of 300 to 450 genotyped donors fell in the Caucasian-associated ancestry cluster.

The CDR3 has 14 residues. The germline V gene encodes CDR1 MNHNS and CDR2 SASEGT. Trimming left V 5 bases short and J 1 base short, with 11 bases between. PCR used 60 Vbeta primers and 13 Jbeta primers. Assay used: immunoSEQ multiplex PCR; TCRdb lists only in-frame clones, some missing. The sample holds nearly 100,000 clones, around 9.6% seen once. This clone has more than one count but fewer than ten. As yet, its antigen is unknown. Nominal health characterized the donors when sampled, though unrecorded immune exposures were likely. Regarding the study as a whole: TCR beta chain V- and J-gene trimming was linked, in a later analysis, to a missense variant in DCLRE1C.

The gene calls are TRBV6-1 and TRBJ2-5, with a possible D match to TRBD2 (6 bases). This clonotype originated in a man aged 50-60 years in good health and CMV-seropositive. Sequencing input: PBMCs. CDR3 region: CASSRDWGQETQYF. The DNA of the CDR3 is TGTGCCAGCAGTCGGGACTGGGGCCAAGAGACCCAGTACTTC.